The sequence of this T cell receptor beta chain was determined in a study of cytomegalovirus exposure and HLA in healthy donors. Background on the study: Around 77 million unique TCRs from HLA-typed donors made up an early data release.

The germline V gene encodes CDR1 SGHDN and CDR2 FVKESK. The CDR3 is 16 residues long. V was cut by 1 base and J by 2 bases, with 12 bases left in between. As for this clone: Its target is unknown.

Study findings and constraints: Most TCR sequences were seen very rarely across donors, but some public TCRs occurred in many.

Both 60 Vbeta primers and 13 Jbeta primers went into the PCR. Libraries were prepared by immunoSEQ multiplex PCR; TCRdb keeps only in-frame clonotypes and omits some of them. The sample has about 110,000 clones, about 76% seen once. The chain carries TRBV14 and TRBJ2-1; D call uncertain. Sequenced: PBMCs. The clonotype originates from a woman aged 25 to 39 in good health and CMV-seronegative. CDR3 nucleotides: TGTGCCAGCAGCCAAGGTAGTCGCAACCCCTACAATGAGCAGTTCTTC. The encoded protein is CASSQGSRNPYNEQFF. Together with reference TRBV14 and TRBJ2-1, the CDR3 gives the full variable domain: EAGVTQFPSHSVIEKGQTVTLRCDPISGHDNLYWYRRVMGKEIKFLLHFVKESKQDESGMPNNRFLAERTGGTYSTLKVQPAELEDSGVYFCASSQGSRNPYNEQFFGPGTRLTVL.